This TCR beta chain was identified in a study of blood T cell repertoires in COVID-19. In Cohort 3, a recovered donor had either two negative PCRs, clearance, or symptom resolution. Generated by immunoSEQ multiplex PCR, the TCRdb table keeps only in-frame clones and is missing some. This table has approximately 210,000 clones, 75% to 85% appearing once. The sequencing sample was made of PBMCs or T cells enriched from blood (not recorded which). This receptor was obtained from a man aged 35 to 55 who had recovered from COVID-19.

The CDR3 protein is CASSLETGTGANVLTF. CDR3 DNA sequence: TGTGCCAGCAGCTTGGAGACAGGGACCGGGGCCAACGTCCTGACTTTC. The chain is built from TRBV5-8 and TRBJ2-6, with TRBD1 identical over 7 bases. The CDR3 runs 16 residues. V dropped 0 bases and J dropped 4; count of bases not matched to a gene: 4. CDR1 is SGHTS and CDR2 is YDEGEE in the germline V gene.